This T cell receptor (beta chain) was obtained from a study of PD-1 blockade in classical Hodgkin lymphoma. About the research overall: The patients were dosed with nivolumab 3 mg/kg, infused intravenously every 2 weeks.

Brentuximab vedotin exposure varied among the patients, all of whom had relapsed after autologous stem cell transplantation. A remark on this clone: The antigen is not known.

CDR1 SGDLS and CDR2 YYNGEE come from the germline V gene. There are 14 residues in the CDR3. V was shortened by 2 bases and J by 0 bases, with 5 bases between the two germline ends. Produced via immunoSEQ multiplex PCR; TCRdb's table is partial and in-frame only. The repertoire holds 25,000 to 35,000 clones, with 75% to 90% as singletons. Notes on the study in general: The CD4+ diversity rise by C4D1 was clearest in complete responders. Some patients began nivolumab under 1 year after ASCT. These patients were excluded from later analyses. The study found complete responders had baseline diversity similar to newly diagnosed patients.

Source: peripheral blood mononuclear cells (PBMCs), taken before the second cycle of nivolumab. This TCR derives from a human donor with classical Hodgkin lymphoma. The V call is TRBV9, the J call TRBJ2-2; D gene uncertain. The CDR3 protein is CASSVNANTGELFF. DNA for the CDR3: TGTGCCAGCAGCGTTAACGCGAACACCGGGGAGCTGTTTTTT.